Each of the 5 T cell receptor beta chains below was sequenced from the same sample in a study of T-cell reconstitution after alpha-beta-depleted transplantation in children. TCRbeta library preparation incorporated unique molecular identifiers. TCRdb analysed the PCR reads with MiXCR anew, one entry per CDR3 protein. The table has some 600,000 distinct CDR3 sequences, roughly 17% seen once. Specimen: PBMCs from the stem cell graft donor, collected from the stem cell graft. These receptors were collected from a human donor who donated a stem cell graft to a child with acute myeloid leukemia.

J is TRBJ2-3 and V is TRBV5-1; D assignment may be TRBD1 or TRBD2 (5 bases each). This CDR3 spans 16 amino acids. V was shortened by 3 bases and J by 4 bases, with 18 bases between the two germline ends. The germline CDR1 and CDR2 sequences are SGHRS and YFSETQ. The CDR3 region is CASSSLGPDWSDTQYF. CDR3 DNA sequence: TGCGCCAGCAGCTCCCTGGGACCGGACTGGTCAGATACGCAGTATTTT. Variable domain in full (rest from reference TRBV5-1 and TRBJ2-3): KAGVTQTPRYLIKTRGQQVTLSCSPISGHRSVSWYQQTPGQGLQFLFEYFSETQRNKGNFPGRFSGRQFSNSRSEMNVSTLELGDSALYLCASSSLGPDWSDTQYFGPGTRLTVL.

This clonotype was detected only a few times. The CDR3 region is CATSGEGTSTDTQYF. The DNA of the CDR3 is TGTGCCACCAGTGGTGAGGGGACTAGCACAGATACGCAGTATTTT. The V gene is TRBV24-1, the J gene TRBJ2-3, with a tentative D call TRBD2 (6 bases). CDR1 is KGHDR and CDR2 is SFDVKD in the germline V gene. This CDR3 is 15 amino acids long. V was pared by 5 bases and J by 0 bases, with 11 bases between.

This clonotype turned up a few times. The rearrangement uses TRBV12-3 or TRBV12-4 and TRBJ2-7; possible D gene TRBD2, 6 bases. The CDR3 extends over 11 amino acids. Trimming left V 5 bases short and J 10 bases short, with 12 bases between. The CDR3 DNA reads TGTGCCAGCAGTGCTGGGGGGAAACAGTACGTC. This codes for CASSAGGKQYV.

Ten or more counts support this clonotype. The rearrangement links TRBV20-1 to TRBJ2-7, with 7 bases matching TRBD2. This CDR3 contains 13 residues. V gave up 5 bases and J gave up 9 bases; unmatched junction bases: 13. Germline V CDR1 and CDR2: DFQATT, SNEGSKA (reference sequence). The CDR3 DNA follows: TGCAGTGCTGGACACCAAGCGGGGAGGGTGCAGTACTTC. Translation: CSAGHQAGRVQYF.

This clonotype was counted at least ten times. This chain uses TRBV20-1 with TRBJ2-3, with 10 bases that match TRBD2. This CDR3 has 14 amino acids. Looked up from germline, CDR1 is DFQATT and CDR2 is SNEGSKA (reference sequence). V lost 5 bases to trimming and J lost 3 bases; unmatched junction nucleotides: 5. This chain's CDR3 is CSASSGGVTDTQYF. CDR3 DNA: TGCAGTGCTTCAAGCGGGGGGGTAACAGATACGCAGTATTTT.